The 26 T cell receptor beta chains below come from one sample, sequenced in a study of OX40 agonist ivuxolimab in advanced cancers. Repertoires were generated with immunoSEQ multiplex PCR, while TCRdb's copy carries only in-frame clones and drops some. In the table there are 60,000 to 100,000 clones, about four fifths of which are singletons. This specimen was CD4+ or CD8+ T cells sorted from blood, taken in a trial of the OX40 agonist ivuxolimab. The receptors originated from an adult with an advanced solid tumor such as melanoma, head and neck, liver or kidney cancer.

The rearrangement uses TRBV7-2 and TRBJ1-2; D is possibly TRBD1 (5 bases). V lost 2 bases and J 4 bases, leaving 8 bases between the germline ends. Per the germline V gene, CDR1 is SGHTA and CDR2 is FQGNSA. The CDR3 is 13 residues long. In DNA, the CDR3 is TGTGCCAGCAGCTTAAGGGGAAGCTATGGCTACACCTTC. It is translated as CASSLRGSYGYTF.

The J gene is TRBJ1-3, the V gene TRBV9; D call uncertain. CDR3 length: 15 amino acids. Trimming took off 4 bases at V and 0 bases at J, with 11 bases between the two ends. Germline CDR1 is SGDLS and CDR2 is YYNGEE. In DNA form, the CDR3 reads TGTGCCAGCAGCTCCAATGCCGTCTCTGGAAACACCATATATTTT. Translated: CASSSNAVSGNTIYF.

V gene TRBV2 combines with J gene TRBJ2-2, with D hard to call. V lost 6 bases to trimming and J lost 0 bases, with 5 bases between them. Per germline, CDR1 SNHLY and CDR2 FYNNEI. The CDR3 spans 13 residues. As DNA, the CDR3 is TGTGCCAGCAGACAGACGAACACCGGGGAGCTGTTTTTT. This codes for CASRQTNTGELFF.

The V gene is TRBV9, the J gene TRBJ2-1, with D perhaps matching TRBD1 (6 bases). The CDR3 extends over 15 amino acids. The germline V gene has CDR1 SGDLS and CDR2 YYNGEE. Trimming took off 4 bases at V and 4 bases at J, with 15 bases between the two ends. The CDR3 reads CASSSDRNLYNEQFF. The CDR3 coding sequence is TGTGCCAGCAGCTCCGACAGGAACCTGTACAATGAGCAGTTCTTC.

The CDR3 region has the DNA TGTGCCAGCAGCTTAAACCCCCGCACTGAAGCTTTCTTT. Its translation is CASSLNPRTEAFF. The chain recombines TRBV6-6 with TRBJ1-1; D unclear. This CDR3 region has 13 residues. Deletions cut 6 bases from V and 4 bases from J, with 12 bases between. Germline CDR1 is MNHNY and CDR2 is SVGAGI (reference sequence).

The chain carries TRBV27 and TRBJ2-4, with D uncertain. Trimming shortened V by 2 bases and J by 1 base, and 6 bases separated the two germline ends. CDR1 is MNHEY and CDR2 is SMNVEV in the germline V gene (reference sequence). The CDR3 extends over 14 amino acids. The CDR3 protein is CASSLDGAKNIQYF. In DNA, the CDR3 is TGTGCCAGCAGTTTAGACGGGGCCAAAAACATTCAGTACTTC.

This clone was observed once. V gene TRBV2 combines with J gene TRBJ1-2; 8 bases map to TRBD1. CDR3 length: 15 amino acids. The ends lost 5 bases at V and 4 bases at J; junction bases unmatched: 9. CDR1 is SNHLY, CDR2 FYNNEI, per germline. For the CDR3, the DNA is TGTGCCAGCAGTCCCCGGCAGGGGGCGACCTATGGCTACACCTTC. It yields the protein CASSPRQGATYGYTF.

This chain joins TRBV6-6 and TRBJ1-4; TRBD1 aligns across 8 bases. The germline V gene has CDR1 MNHNY and CDR2 SVGAGI (reference sequence). Germline trimming cut 7 bases from V and 11 bases from J; bases unmatched to any gene: 12. CDR3 length: 14 residues. The CDR3: CASTIGQGFEKLFF. CDR3 nucleotides: TGTGCCAGCACTATAGGACAGGGATTCGAGAAACTGTTTTTT.

The chain carries TRBV5-1 and TRBJ2-7, with D uncertain. CDR1 and CDR2 from the germline V gene are SGHRS and YFSETQ. V was shortened by 6 bases and J by 3 bases, with 13 bases between the two germline ends. CDR3 length: 13 residues. The CDR3 bases are TGCGCCAGCACCCCCAATCCGGACTACGAGCAGTACTTC. Its translation: CASTPNPDYEQYF. The whole variable domain, remainder taken from reference TRBV5-1 and TRBJ2-7, is KAGVTQTPRYLIKTRGQQVTLSCSPISGHRSVSWYQQTPGQGLQFLFEYFSETQRNKGNFPGRFSGRQFSNSRSEMNVSTLELGDSALYLCASTPNPDYEQYFGPGTRLTVT.

The rearrangement links TRBV7-9 to TRBJ2-5; D perhaps matches TRBD2 (6 bases). Germline CDR1 is SEHNR and CDR2 is FQNEAQ (reference sequence). V was shortened by 5 bases and J by 5 bases, with 21 bases between the two germline ends. The CDR3 is 16 residues long. The CDR3 DNA sequence: TGTGCCAGCAGCCCGGGGGTAACGGAGGGCCTGGAGACCCAGTACTTC. Encoded protein: CASSPGVTEGLETQYF.

The V call is TRBV5-1, the J call TRBJ1-2; the match to TRBD1 covers 9 bases. This CDR3 is 18 amino acids long. Germline V gene lookup returns CDR1 SGHRS and CDR2 YFSETQ. Germline trimming cut 4 bases from V and 0 bases from J; bases unmatched to any gene: 13. The CDR3 reads CASSPVPGQGYTNYGYTF. Here the CDR3 DNA reads TGCGCCAGCAGCCCCGTTCCGGGACAGGGTTACACTAACTATGGCTACACCTTC. The full variable domain, rest sourced from reference TRBV5-1 and TRBJ1-2, is KAGVTQTPRYLIKTRGQQVTLSCSPISGHRSVSWYQQTPGQGLQFLFEYFSETQRNKGNFPGRFSGRQFSNSRSEMNVSTLELGDSALYLCASSPVPGQGYTNYGYTFGSGTRLTVV.

V gene TRBV15 combines with J gene TRBJ2-2, with D possibly being TRBD1 or TRBD2 (6 bases each). Between the trimmed V and J ends, which lost 0 bases and 5 bases, there was a span of 22 bases. Germline V gene lookup returns CDR1 LNHNV and CDR2 YYDKDF (reference sequence). The CDR3 runs to 19 residues. The CDR3 region has the DNA TGTGCCACCAGCAGAGACCCGGGGGCTTTCGAGGGGAAAACCGGGGAGCTGTTTTTT. It encodes CATSRDPGAFEGKTGELFF.

The sample holds a few counts of this clone. The chain is built from TRBV19 and TRBJ1-6; no definite D call. Per germline, CDR1 LNHDA and CDR2 SQIVND (reference sequence). This CDR3 has 14 residues. V was trimmed by 3 bases and J by 5 bases, leaving 8 bases between them. The CDR3 nucleotides are TGTGCCAGTAGTATTCGCCGGGATAATTCACCCCTCCACTTT. Translating gives CASSIRRDNSPLHF.

This clone showed up just once. The rearrangement links TRBV5-1 to TRBJ2-4; D is ambiguous. V was trimmed by 0 bases and J by 0 bases, leaving 10 bases between them. The CDR3 extends over 16 amino acids. Germline V gives CDR1 SGHRS, CDR2 YFSETQ. The CDR3, as DNA: TGCGCCAGCAGCTTGGAGGCAGGCCTAGCCAAAAACATTCAGTACTTC. This codes for CASSLEAGLAKNIQYF.

CDR3 nucleotides: TGTGCCAGTAGCGGAAGCTCCTACGAGCAGTACTTC. This codes for CASSGSSYEQYF. The chain links TRBV10-3 to TRBJ2-7, with D perhaps matching TRBD2 (6 bases). CDR1 is ENHRY and CDR2 is SYGVKD in the germline V gene. The CDR3 loop spans 12 amino acids. Trimming pared 10 bases from V and 0 bases from J, leaving 10 bases between.

The chain employs TRBV7-9 and TRBJ2-5; D is perhaps TRBD2 (5 bases). Trimming stripped 2 bases from V and 2 bases from J, with 9 bases between. Germline CDR1 and CDR2: SEHNR and FQNEAQ (reference sequence). The CDR3 has 14 residues. CDR3 sequence: CASSLPGKQETQYF. In nucleotides, the CDR3 is TGTGCCAGCAGCTTACCGGGGAAGCAAGAGACCCAGTACTTC.

This sequence joins TRBV9 and TRBJ1-4; TRBD1 matches 8 bases. Germline CDR1 reads SGDLS; CDR2 reads YYNGEE. V lost 0 bases, J lost 7 bases, and 2 bases stayed unmatched. The CDR3 has 14 amino acids. The DNA of the CDR3 is TGTGCCAGCAGCGTAGGACAGGGGTTTGAAAAACTGTTTTTT. It yields the protein CASSVGQGFEKLFF.

The CDR3: CASSYLEGAGGRFGYTF. CDR3 nucleotide sequence: TGTGCCAGCAGCTACCTTGAGGGGGCAGGGGGCCGGTTTGGCTACACCTTC. This chain links TRBV2 with TRBJ1-2; 8 bases match TRBD1. Per germline, CDR1 SNHLY and CDR2 FYNNEI. The CDR3 length is 17 residues. V shed 6 bases and J 7 bases; nucleotides not matched to a gene: 19.

This chain uses TRBV1 with TRBJ1-5. TRBV1 counts as a pseudogene. The CDR3 has 17 residues. The CDR3 here is CTSIKTRDAYSNQPQHF. In nucleotides, the CDR3 is TGCACCAGCATCAAGACTCGGGACGCATATAGCAATCAGCCCCAGCATTTT.

The chain links TRBV7-3 to TRBJ2-3, with D possibly called TRBD1 or TRBD2 (5 bases each). Trimming left V 3 bases short and J 2 bases short, with 12 bases between. Per germline, CDR1 SGHTA and CDR2 FQGTGA. There are 15 residues in the CDR3. CDR3 residues: CASSFYGGFTDTQYF. As DNA, the CDR3 is TGTGCCAGCAGCTTCTATGGGGGATTCACAGATACGCAGTATTTT.

This clone was seen only once. The rearrangement links TRBV7-6 to TRBJ2-5; D gene unclear. The CDR3 is made up of 14 amino acids. CDR1 is SGHVS and CDR2 is FNYEAQ in the germline V gene. Trimming removed 1 base at V and 0 bases at J, with 6 bases between. This chain's CDR3 is CASSLGRYQETQYF. CDR3 DNA sequence: TGTGCCAGCAGCTTAGGCAGGTACCAAGAGACCCAGTACTTC.

V gene TRBV6-6 combines with J gene TRBJ1-6; 10 bases are a match to TRBD1. CDR3 length equals 16 residues. In germline, CDR1 is MNHNY, CDR2 SVGAGI (reference sequence). J was trimmed by 9 bases and V by 4 bases; bases with no gene match: 9. The CDR3 here is CASSFQGQGFPSPLHF. In DNA, the CDR3 is TGTGCCAGCAGTTTTCAGGGACAGGGGTTCCCTTCACCCCTCCACTTT.

This clone was found a few times. This sequence joins TRBV2 and TRBJ1-6, with D tentatively TRBD1 (5 bases). Germline-derived CDR1 and CDR2 are SNHLY and FYNNEI. The CDR3 runs 15 residues. V gave up 5 bases and J gave up 7 bases, with 15 bases separating them. CDR3: CASSIRDAPNSPLHF. The DNA for the CDR3 is TGTGCCAGCAGTATTAGGGACGCCCCGAATTCACCCCTCCACTTT.

V gene TRBV10-3 combines with J gene TRBJ1-2; D is ambiguous. V shed 0 bases and J shed 0 bases, with 8 bases lying between them. The CDR3 has 15 residues. Germline lookup yields CDR1 ENHRY and CDR2 SYGVKD. Written as DNA, the CDR3 is TGTGCCATCAGTGAGTCGACTGGGGCTAACTATGGCTACACCTTC. Residues: CAISESTGANYGYTF.

V gene TRBV5-6 combines with J gene TRBJ2-5; D remains unclear. The CDR3 loop spans 13 amino acids. Germline V gene sequence: CDR1 SGHDT, CDR2 YYEEEE. The V end lost 3 bases, the J end lost 4 bases, and 10 bases lay between the germline ends. CDR3 in amino acids: CASSSQRLETQYF. The CDR3 nucleotides read TGTGCCAGCAGCTCACAGAGGTTAGAGACCCAGTACTTC.

The V gene is TRBV6-5, the J gene TRBJ2-7; 7 nucleotides align to TRBD1. The CDR3 runs to 16 residues. Germline assignment: CDR1 MNHEY and CDR2 SVGAGI. The V gene end was trimmed by 0 bases and the J gene end by 3 bases; junction bases not matched to a gene: 8. CDR3 coding DNA: TGTGCCAGCAGTTACTCCGCGACAGGGAAGTTCTACGAGCAGTACTTC. It translates to CASSYSATGKFYEQYF.